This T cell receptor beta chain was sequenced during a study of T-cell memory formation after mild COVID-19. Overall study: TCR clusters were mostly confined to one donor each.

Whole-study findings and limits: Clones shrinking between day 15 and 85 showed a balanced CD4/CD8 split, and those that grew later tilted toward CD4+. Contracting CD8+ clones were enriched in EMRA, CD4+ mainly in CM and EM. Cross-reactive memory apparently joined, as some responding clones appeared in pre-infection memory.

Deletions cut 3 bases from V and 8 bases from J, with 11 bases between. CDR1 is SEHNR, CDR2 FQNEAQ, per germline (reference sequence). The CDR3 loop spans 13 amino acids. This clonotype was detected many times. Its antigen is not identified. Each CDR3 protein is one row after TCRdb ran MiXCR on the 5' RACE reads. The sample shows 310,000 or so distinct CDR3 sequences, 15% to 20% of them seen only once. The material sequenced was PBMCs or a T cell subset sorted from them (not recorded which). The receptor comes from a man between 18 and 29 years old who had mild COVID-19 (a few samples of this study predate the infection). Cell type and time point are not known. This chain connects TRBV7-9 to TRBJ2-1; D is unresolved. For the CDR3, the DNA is TGTGCCAGCAGCTTCCGTGGGGTAGATGAGCAGTTCTTC. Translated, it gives CASSFRGVDEQFF.